This entry is about one TCR beta chain. Its antigen is not identified. This CDR3 has 17 amino acids. V lost 3 bases, J lost 5 bases, and 22 bases lay in between. In germline, CDR1 is SGHDN, CDR2 FVKESK. The sample comes from a study of cytomegalovirus exposure and HLA in healthy donors. Overall study context: Samples from HLA-typed donors yielded some 85 million unique TCRs in an early data release. Study-level findings and limits: HLA restriction was apparent for most CMV-associated TCR beta chains in a later analysis. Researchers had no immune exposure information except CMV serostatus available. TCR beta chain V- and J-gene trimming was linked, in a later analysis, to a missense variant in DCLRE1C.

Use of 60 Vbeta and 13 Jbeta primers characterized the PCR. TCRdb's copy holds only in-frame clones and misses some; the assay was immunoSEQ multiplex PCR. The sample includes almost 200,000 clones, about four fifths of them seen just once. This receptor was taken from a male donor in good health and CMV-seropositive. V is TRBV14 and J is TRBJ1-1, with D possibly being TRBD1 (6 bases). Sequences were obtained from PBMCs. The CDR3 DNA reads TGTGCCAGCAGCCAGGGGGCCGGGACATGGAGATGGACTGAAGCTTTCTTT. The encoded protein is CASSQGAGTWRWTEAFF.